The text below deals with one TCR beta chain. The table lists this clonotype with many counts. What this receptor recognizes is not known. Per-base qualities were not stored, and no clone one base away is much larger. The CDR3 holds 14 amino acids from the cysteine to the phenylalanine. Just CDR3 DNA is preserved here, 42 bases in frame from base 1. V sheds 7 bases and J sheds 4 bases, leaving 16 bases between their ends. In the germline V gene, CDR1 corresponds to MNHEY and CDR2 to SVGAGI. The data originate from a study of Graves' ophthalmopathy and Graves' hyperthyroidism (dated by TCRdb to the late 2010s). About the full investigation: Peripheral blood was collected at initial diagnosis, prior to any treatment. An independent validation cohort comprised around 19 hyperthyroidism patients and some 16 patients who later progressed from hyperthyroidism to ophthalmopathy. TCR beta repertoire signatures were used to distinguish Graves' ophthalmopathy from Graves' hyperthyroidism and to predict progression to ophthalmopathy. Once sampling was done, hyperthyroidism patients were given methimazole at a starting dose of 30 mg daily, while ophthalmopathy patients were given high-dose intravenous methylprednisolone. A discovery set of 100 patients (43 ophthalmopathy, just over 55 stable hyperthyroidism) was enrolled to explore V-J signatures distinguishing ophthalmopathy from hyperthyroidism. For training and testing, the 110 or so patients in the discovery cohort were randomly divided in a 7:3 ratio. In 6 or 7 hyperthyroidism patients, T-cell repertoires of thyroid tissue and blood were compared. In total, 120 to 150 blood samples were TCR-sequenced: 40 to 45 ophthalmopathy, about 75 hyperthyroidism and around 17 hyperthyroidism-to-ophthalmopathy patients. What the study reported, not specific to this receptor: In validation, the model predicted ophthalmopathy progression with about 70% sensitivity and approximately 78% specificity; 12 predicted patients were CT-confirmed with GO in a median of approximately 6.5 months. In cross-validation, the 13-signature model distinguished ophthalmopathy from stable hyperthyroidism with approximately 90% sensitivity and 81.08% specificity, while in the test set the corresponding values were around 79% and 71%. No statistical method was used to predetermine the sample size, and group allocation was not hidden from the investigators. Most expanded thyroid clonotypes with a frequency above 0.001 also appeared in blood, which suggests that blood repertoires may reflect the immune response in the thyroid.

TCR beta CDR3 regions were amplified from RNA transcripts for repertoire sequencing. HTBI primers and the Qiagen OneStep RT-PCR kit were used in a first-round RT-PCR, which was followed by a second-round multiplex PCR, size selection and purification. Libraries were sequenced paired-end with 100 bp reads on an Illumina HiSeq2000. The study's own analysis went as follows. SOAPnuke was used to process the reads, removing any read that contained adapters or uncalled bases, had a mean Phred below 15, or lacked an exact match to the constant primer or identifier. COPE v1.2.5 was used to merge the high-quality paired reads. Clonotypes were defined as unique nucleotide sequences and were aligned to IMGT TRB V, D and J references using MiTCR v1.1. The analysis was limited to V-J combinations with a frequency above 0.0001, which together covered around 99% of the repertoires. For each V-J combination, a TCR clonal expansion and chaos score was defined as the ratio of F50 clonal expansion to chaos observed in the TCRdist matrix. Welch's t-statistics and random forest were used to narrow the features down to about a dozen V-J combinations, which were then fed into a naive Bayes classifier. The Morisita-Horn index was used to measure how similar the thyroid and blood repertoires were. The public reads were run again by TCRdb, first through fastp at Q25 and then through MiXCR, and only productive beta chains were kept. When rows share a CDR3 protein, they turn into one entry using the most common DNA and genes. The V and J calls were determined by TCRdb, not by the authors. Present in this sample are a few hundred thousand distinct CDR3 sequences, roughly 15% of which were seen just once. Around 6.6% of the sample is taken by the ten largest.

A patient counted as having stable hyperthyroidism if there was no progression to ophthalmopathy within 18 months of follow-up. Patients with hyperthyroidism were aged 18 to 65 years, had been newly diagnosed, and had a disease duration of less than 2 months. Patients with other autoimmune diseases, uncontrolled infections, pregnancy or lactation were excluded from the study. Diagnosis relied on clinical symptoms, serum thyroxine, TRAb, thyroid ultrasound and orbital computed tomography. Ficoll-Paque density gradient centrifugation was used to isolate PBMCs from approximately 10 ml of fresh peripheral blood. Trizol reagent was used to extract the total RNA, and its quality was then checked on an Agilent 2100 Bioanalyzer.

Source material: peripheral blood. The receptor comes from a woman aged 18-30 years with stable Graves' hyperthyroidism. Donor details come from another sample of the same person, matched by shared clones. This receptor chain uses TRBV6-5 and TRBJ1-2; confidence is insufficient to name the D gene. CDR3 protein: CASTEGTIAYGYTF. The base sequence is TGTGCCAGCACGGAGGGAACGATAGCCTATGGCTACACCTTC.